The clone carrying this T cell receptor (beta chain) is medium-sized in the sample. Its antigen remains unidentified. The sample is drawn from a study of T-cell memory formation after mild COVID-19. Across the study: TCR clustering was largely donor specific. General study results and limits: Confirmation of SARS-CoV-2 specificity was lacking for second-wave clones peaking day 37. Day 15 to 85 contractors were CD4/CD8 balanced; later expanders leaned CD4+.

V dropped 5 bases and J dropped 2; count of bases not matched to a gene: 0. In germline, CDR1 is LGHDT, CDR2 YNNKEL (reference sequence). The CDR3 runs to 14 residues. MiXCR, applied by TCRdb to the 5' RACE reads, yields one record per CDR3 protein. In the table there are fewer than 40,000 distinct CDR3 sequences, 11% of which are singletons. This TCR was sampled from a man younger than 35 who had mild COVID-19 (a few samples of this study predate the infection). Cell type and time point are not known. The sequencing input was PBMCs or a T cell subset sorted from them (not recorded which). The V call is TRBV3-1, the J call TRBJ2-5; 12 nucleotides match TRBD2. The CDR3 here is CASSTSGGQETQYF. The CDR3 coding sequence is TGTGCCAGCAGCACTAGCGGGGGGCAAGAGACCCAGTACTTC.